This T cell receptor (beta chain) was identified in a study of T cell repertoires in ileal Crohn's disease. General study points: Active smokers at surgery had more clonal expansions than non-smokers. Clonality above 26.8% at surgery always came with endoscopic recurrence.

As regards this clone: Its antigen is not known.

There are 13 residues in the CDR3. Germline V gives CDR1 SGHTA, CDR2 FQGTGA. V was clipped by 4 bases and J by 5 bases, with 11 bases between them. The protocol was immunoSEQ multiplex PCR, while the TCRdb copy is restricted to in-frame clones and leaves out a portion. In the table there are around 5,800 clones, approximately 87% of which are singletons. Lamina propria lymphocytes from surgical specimens were isolated on a density gradient before sorting. Eligibility required adulthood, ileal or ileocolonic Crohn's disease and indicated ileocolonic resection. The sequence came from an adult with Crohn's disease. Some clones in this sample may be carry-over from other donors' samples. The chain has TRBV7-3 and TRBJ2-5; TRBD1 is a possible D gene (5 bases). The sequenced sample consisted of CD4+ T cells from ileum. DNA for the CDR3: TGTGCCAGCAGCTGGCGGCCAGGGGAGACCCAGTACTTC. Its translation is CASSWRPGETQYF.